This TCR beta chain derives from a study of coeliac disease. General observations from the study: In active celiac disease, intraepithelial and lamina propria TRB and TRG repertoires were less clonal than controls. Of coeliac lamina propria samples, about 55% of the 18 held published gliadin-specific TRB sequences, versus 1 of 6 controls.

The CDR3 extends over 14 amino acids. Germline-derived CDR1 and CDR2 are MNHNY and SVGAGI (reference sequence). Only in-frame clones appear in the TCRdb table, and some are missing; sequencing was by immunoSEQ multiplex PCR. The data hold a few thousand clones, with roughly 71% observed a single time. With respect to this clone: The antigen is not known.

Sequenced: lymphocytes from the gut lamina propria. This clonotype originated in a middle-aged woman. V gene TRBV6-6 combines with J gene TRBJ2-5, with TRBD1 as a possible D gene (6 bases). Gene TRBJ2-7 matches the end of the DNA better, so the J call may be wrong. CDR3 region: CASSSDSNSYEQYF. The CDR3 DNA is TGTGCCAGCAGTTCGGACAGTAACTCCTACGAGCAGTACTTC.